This T cell receptor (beta chain) was sequenced during a study of neoadjuvant nivolumab and ipilimumab in lung cancer. In the study overall: The combination arm added day-1 ipilimumab 1 mg/kg to nivolumab 3 mg/kg on days 1, 15, 29.

Method: immunoSEQ multiplex PCR; TCRdb's copy keeps in-frame clones and lacks some. The sample records about 29,000 clones, under 85% being singletons. Notes on the study in general: TCR clonality did not significantly correlate with pathologic tumor regression. A small number of samples were TCR sequenced.

As to this clone: Its matching antigen is unknown.

This CDR3 has 14 residues. Germline CDR1 reads SGHKS; CDR2 reads YYEKEE (reference sequence). V shed 0 bases and J shed 2 bases, with 6 bases lying between them. The chain carries TRBV5-5 and TRBJ1-5; D remains ambiguous. The sequence was obtained from an adult with non-small cell lung cancer. This sample comprised tumor tissue, obtained after neoadjuvant nivolumab, alone or with ipilimumab, at or shortly before surgery. The CDR3 here is CASSLEGGNQPQHF. In DNA, the CDR3 is TGTGCCAGCAGCTTGGAGGGTGGCAATCAGCCCCAGCATTTT.